This T cell receptor (beta chain) was profiled in a study of cytomegalovirus exposure and HLA in healthy donors. Study-level background: Earlier, 90 million to 140 million unique TCR beta sequences were recovered from approximately 180 million T cells by an analysis. Study results and caveats: Segments of the TCR beta V type were, in most cases, productive about 87% or about 30% of the time in an earlier analysis.

In germline, CDR1 is MDHEN, CDR2 SYDVKM. This CDR3 has 15 amino acids. V lost 5 bases to trimming and J lost 8 bases; unmatched junction nucleotides: 9. This clone was seen more than once but under ten times. Its specificity is not known. Primers: 60 Vbeta forward and 13 Jbeta reverse. Measured with immunoSEQ multiplex PCR; TCRdb has only the in-frame clones, and not every one. The sample includes under 85,000 clones, roughly three quarters of them seen just once. The V gene is TRBV28, the J gene TRBJ1-4; TRBD1 agrees at 9 bases. This TCR derives from a man younger than 35 in good health and CMV-seronegative. Sequencing was performed on PBMCs. The CDR3 DNA sequence: TGTGCCAGCAGTCCGTCGGGACAGGGTGAAGAAAAACTGTTTTTT. Encoded protein: CASSPSGQGEEKLFF.